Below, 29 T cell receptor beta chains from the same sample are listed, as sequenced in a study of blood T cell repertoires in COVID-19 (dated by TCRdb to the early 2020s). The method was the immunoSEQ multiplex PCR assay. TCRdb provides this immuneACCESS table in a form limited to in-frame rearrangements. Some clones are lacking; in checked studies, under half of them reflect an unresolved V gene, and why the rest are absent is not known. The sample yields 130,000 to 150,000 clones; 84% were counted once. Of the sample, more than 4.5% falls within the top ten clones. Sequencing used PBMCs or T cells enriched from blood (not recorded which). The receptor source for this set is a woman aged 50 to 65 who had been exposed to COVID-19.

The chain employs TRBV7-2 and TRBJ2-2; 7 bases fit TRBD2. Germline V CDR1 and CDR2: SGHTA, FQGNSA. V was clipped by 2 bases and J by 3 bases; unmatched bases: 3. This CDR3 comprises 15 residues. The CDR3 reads CASSLSRGDTGELFF. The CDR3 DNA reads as TGTGCCAGCAGCTTAAGCCGGGGGGACACCGGGGAGCTGTTTTTT.

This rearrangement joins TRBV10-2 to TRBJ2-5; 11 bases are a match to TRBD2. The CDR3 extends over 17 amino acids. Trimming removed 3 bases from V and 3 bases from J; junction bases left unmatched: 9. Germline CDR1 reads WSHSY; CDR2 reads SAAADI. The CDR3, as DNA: TGCGCCAGCAGTGATCTTCTAGCGGGAGGAGGGGAAGAGACCCAGTACTTC. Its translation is CASSDLLAGGGEETQYF.

This CDR3 reads CSVEEGGTGSNIQYF. Here the CDR3 DNA reads TGCAGCGTTGAAGAAGGGGGGACAGGGTCCAACATTCAGTACTTC. This sequence joins TRBV29-1 and TRBJ2-4; 9 nucleotides align to TRBD1. Germline V gene sequence: CDR1 SQVTM, CDR2 ANQGSEA. The CDR3 length is 15 residues. V shed 0 bases, J shed 7 bases, and the junction held 7 bases outside the gene matches.

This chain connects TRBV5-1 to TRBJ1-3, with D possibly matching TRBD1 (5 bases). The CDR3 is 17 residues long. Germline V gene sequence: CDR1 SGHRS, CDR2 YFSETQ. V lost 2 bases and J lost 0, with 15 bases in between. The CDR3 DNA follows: TGCGCCAGCAGCTTCTCAGCGGGGCAGAGCTCTGGAAACACCATATATTTT. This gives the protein CASSFSAGQSSGNTIYF.

Here the CDR3 reads CASSGGGGPSDTQYF. The CDR3 nucleotides read TGTGCCAGCAGTGGGGGCGGGGGGCCGTCAGATACGCAGTATTTT. V usage is TRBV6-2 or TRBV6-3 and J usage is TRBJ2-3; 8 bases are a match to TRBD2. V shed 5 bases and J 4 bases; nucleotides not matched to a gene: 8. Germline values: CDR1 MNHEY, CDR2 SVGEGT. The CDR3 has 15 residues.

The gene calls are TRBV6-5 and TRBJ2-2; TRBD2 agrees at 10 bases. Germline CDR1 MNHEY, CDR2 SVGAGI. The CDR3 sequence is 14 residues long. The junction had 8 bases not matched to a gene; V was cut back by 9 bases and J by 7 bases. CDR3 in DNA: TGTGCCAGTAACAGCGGGGGGGCTCACGGGGAGCTGTTTTTT. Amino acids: CASNSGGAHGELFF.

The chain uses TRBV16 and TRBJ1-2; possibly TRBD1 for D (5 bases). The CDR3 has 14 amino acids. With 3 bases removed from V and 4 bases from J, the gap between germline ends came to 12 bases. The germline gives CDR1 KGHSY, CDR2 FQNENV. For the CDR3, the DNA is TGTGCCAGCAGCCACCGGGGGGACCTCTATGGCTACACCTTC. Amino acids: CASSHRGDLYGYTF. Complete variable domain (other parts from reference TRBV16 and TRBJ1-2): GEEVAQTPKHLVRGEGQKAKLYCAPIKGHSYVFWYQQVLKNEFKFLISFQNENVFDETGMPKERFSAKCLPNSPCSLEIQATKLEDSAVYFCASSHRGDLYGYTFGSGTRLTVV.

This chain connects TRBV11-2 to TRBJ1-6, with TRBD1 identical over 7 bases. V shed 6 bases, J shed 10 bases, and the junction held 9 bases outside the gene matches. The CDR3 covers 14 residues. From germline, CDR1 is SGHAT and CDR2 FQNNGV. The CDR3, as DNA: TGTGCCAGCAGACCAAACAGGGGCCGCTCACCCCTCCACTTT. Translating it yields CASRPNRGRSPLHF.

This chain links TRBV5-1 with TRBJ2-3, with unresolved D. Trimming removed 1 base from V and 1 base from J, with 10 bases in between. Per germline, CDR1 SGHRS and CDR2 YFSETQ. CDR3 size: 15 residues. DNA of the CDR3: TGCGCCAGCAGCTTGACCACGACTCGCACAGATACGCAGTATTTT. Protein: CASSLTTTRTDTQYF.

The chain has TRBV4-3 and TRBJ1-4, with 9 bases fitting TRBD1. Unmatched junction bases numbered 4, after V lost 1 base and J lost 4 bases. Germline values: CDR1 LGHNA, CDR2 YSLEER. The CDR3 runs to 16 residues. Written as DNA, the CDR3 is TGCGCCAGCAGCCAAGCCGGACAGGGGTTTAATGAAAAACTGTTTTTT. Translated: CASSQAGQGFNEKLFF.

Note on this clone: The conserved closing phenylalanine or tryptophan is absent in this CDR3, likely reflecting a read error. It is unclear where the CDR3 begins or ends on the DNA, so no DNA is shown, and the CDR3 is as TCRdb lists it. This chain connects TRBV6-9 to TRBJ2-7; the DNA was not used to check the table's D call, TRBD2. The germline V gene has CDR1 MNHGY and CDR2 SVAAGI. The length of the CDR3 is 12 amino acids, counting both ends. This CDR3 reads CASSYDPTQGRG.

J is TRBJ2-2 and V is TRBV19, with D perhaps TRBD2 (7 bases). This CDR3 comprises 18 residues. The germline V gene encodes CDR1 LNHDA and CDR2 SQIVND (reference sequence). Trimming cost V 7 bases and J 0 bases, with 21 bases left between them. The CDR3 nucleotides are TGTGCCAGTACCCGCCGTGGGGCGGGGGCCTCGAACACCGGGGAGCTGTTTTTT. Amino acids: CASTRRGAGASNTGELFF.

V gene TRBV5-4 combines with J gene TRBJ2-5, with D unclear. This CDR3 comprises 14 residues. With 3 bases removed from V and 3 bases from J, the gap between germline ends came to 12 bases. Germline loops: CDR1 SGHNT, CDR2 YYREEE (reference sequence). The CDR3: CASSYRRQEETQYF. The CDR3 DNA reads TGTGCCAGCAGCTACCGACGGCAGGAAGAGACCCAGTACTTC. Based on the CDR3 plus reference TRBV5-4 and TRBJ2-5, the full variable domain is ETGVTQSPTHLIKTRGQQVTLRCSSQSGHNTVSWYQQALGQGPQFIFQYYREEENGRGNFPPRFSGLQFPNYSSELNVNALELDDSALYLCASSYRRQEETQYFGPGTRLLVL.

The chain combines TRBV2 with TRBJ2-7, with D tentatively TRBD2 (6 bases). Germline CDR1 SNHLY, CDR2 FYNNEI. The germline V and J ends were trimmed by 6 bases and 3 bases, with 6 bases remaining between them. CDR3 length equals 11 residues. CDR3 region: CASRDYYEQYF. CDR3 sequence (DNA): TGTGCCAGCAGGGACTACTACGAGCAGTACTTC.

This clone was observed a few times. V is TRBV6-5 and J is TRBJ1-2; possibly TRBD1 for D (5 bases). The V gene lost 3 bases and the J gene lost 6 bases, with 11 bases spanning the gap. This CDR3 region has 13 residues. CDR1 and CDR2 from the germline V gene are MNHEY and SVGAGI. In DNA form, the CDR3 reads TGTGCCAGCAGTTATAGGGGAGGAGATGGCTACACCTTC. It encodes CASSYRGGDGYTF.

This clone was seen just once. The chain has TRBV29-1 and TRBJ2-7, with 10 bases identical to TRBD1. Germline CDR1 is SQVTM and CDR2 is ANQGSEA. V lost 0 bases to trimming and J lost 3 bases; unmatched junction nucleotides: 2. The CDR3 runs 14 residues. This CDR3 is CSVEDGDRGYEQYF. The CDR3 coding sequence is TGCAGCGTTGAAGATGGGGACAGGGGCTACGAGCAGTACTTC.

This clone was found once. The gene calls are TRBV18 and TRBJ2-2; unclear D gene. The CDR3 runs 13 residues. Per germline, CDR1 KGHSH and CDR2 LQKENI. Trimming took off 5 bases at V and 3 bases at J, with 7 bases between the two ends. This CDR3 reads CASSSLHTGELFF. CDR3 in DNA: TGTGCCAGCTCATCCCTCCACACCGGGGAGCTGTTTTTT. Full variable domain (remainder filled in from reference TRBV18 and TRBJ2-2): NAGVMQNPRHLVRRRGQEARLRCSPMKGHSHVYWYRQLPEEGLKFMVYLQKENIIDESGMPKERFSAEFPKEGPSILRIQQVVRGDSAAYFCASSSLHTGELFFGEGSRLTVL.

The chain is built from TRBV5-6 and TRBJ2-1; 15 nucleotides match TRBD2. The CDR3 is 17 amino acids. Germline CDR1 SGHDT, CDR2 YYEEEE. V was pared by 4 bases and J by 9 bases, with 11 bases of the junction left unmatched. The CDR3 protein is CASSLPGLAGGPAEQFF. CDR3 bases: TGTGCCAGCAGCCTCCCCGGACTAGCGGGAGGGCCGGCTGAGCAGTTCTTC.

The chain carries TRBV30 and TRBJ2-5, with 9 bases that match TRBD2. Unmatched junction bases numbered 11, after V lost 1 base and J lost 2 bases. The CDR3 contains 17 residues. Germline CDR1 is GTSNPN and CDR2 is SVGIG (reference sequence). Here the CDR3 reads CAWSGTGAGGTQETQYF. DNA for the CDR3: TGTGCCTGGAGTGGGACGGGAGCGGGAGGCACACAAGAGACCCAGTACTTC.

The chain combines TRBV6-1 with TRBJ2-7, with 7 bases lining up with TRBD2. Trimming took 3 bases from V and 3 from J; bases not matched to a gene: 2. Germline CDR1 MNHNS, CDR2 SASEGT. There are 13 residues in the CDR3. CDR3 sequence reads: CASSEPSGYEQYF. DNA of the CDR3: TGTGCCAGCAGTGAGCCTAGCGGCTACGAGCAGTACTTC.

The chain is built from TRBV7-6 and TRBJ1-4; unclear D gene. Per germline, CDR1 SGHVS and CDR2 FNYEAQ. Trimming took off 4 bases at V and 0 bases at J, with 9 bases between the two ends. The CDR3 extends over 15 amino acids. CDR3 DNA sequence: TGTGCCAGCAGCTCCTTTACAGCAACTAATGAAAAACTGTTTTTT. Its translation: CASSSFTATNEKLFF.

CDR3 residues: CASSPAGTPYEQYF. DNA for the CDR3: TGCGCCAGCAGCCCAGCCGGGACTCCCTACGAGCAGTACTTC. The chain employs TRBV4-3 and TRBJ2-7, with a tentative D call TRBD2 (6 bases). The CDR3 extends over 14 amino acids. Germline V lookup: CDR1 LGHNA, CDR2 YSLEER. V lost 4 bases and J 2 bases, leaving 12 bases between the germline ends.

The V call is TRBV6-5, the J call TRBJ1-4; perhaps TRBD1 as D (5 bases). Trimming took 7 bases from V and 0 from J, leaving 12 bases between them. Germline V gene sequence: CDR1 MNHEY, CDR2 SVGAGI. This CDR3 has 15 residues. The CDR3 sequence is CASIGHLATNEKLFF. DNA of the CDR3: TGTGCCAGCATCGGACACCTAGCAACTAATGAAAAACTGTTTTTT.

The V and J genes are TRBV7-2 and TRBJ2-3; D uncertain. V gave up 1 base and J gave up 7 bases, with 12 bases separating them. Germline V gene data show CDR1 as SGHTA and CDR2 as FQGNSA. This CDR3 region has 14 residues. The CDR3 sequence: CASSLDSSRNTQYF. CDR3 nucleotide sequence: TGTGCCAGCAGCTTAGACAGTTCGCGTAATACGCAGTATTTT.

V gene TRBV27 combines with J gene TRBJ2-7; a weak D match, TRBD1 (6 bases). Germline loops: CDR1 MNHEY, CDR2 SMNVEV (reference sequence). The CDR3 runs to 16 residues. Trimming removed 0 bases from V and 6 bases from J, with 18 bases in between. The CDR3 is CASSLSLSGVIGEQYF. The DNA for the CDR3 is TGTGCCAGCAGTTTATCGCTATCAGGGGTGATCGGCGAGCAGTACTTC.

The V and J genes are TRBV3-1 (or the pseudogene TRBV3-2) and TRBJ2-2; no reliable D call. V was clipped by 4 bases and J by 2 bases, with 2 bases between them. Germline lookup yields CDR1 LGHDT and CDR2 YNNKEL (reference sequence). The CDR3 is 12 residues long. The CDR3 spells CASSPNTGELFF. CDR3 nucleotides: TGTGCCAGCAGCCCTAACACCGGGGAGCTGTTTTTT.

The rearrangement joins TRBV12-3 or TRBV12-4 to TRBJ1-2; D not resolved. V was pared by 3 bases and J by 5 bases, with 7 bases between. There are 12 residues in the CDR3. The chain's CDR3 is CASSLVAYGYTF. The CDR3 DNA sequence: TGTGCCAGCAGTTTGGTAGCATATGGCTACACCTTC.

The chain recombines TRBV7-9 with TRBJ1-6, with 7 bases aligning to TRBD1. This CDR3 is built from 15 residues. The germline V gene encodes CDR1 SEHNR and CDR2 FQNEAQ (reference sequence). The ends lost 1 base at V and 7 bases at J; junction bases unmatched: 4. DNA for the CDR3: TGTGCCAGCAGCTTAGTGACAGGGCCGAATTCACCCCTCCACTTT. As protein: CASSLVTGPNSPLHF.

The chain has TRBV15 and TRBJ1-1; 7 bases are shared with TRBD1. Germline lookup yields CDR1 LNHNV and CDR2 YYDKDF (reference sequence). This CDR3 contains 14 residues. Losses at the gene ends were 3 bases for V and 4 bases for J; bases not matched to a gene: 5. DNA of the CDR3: TGTGCCACCAGCAGGACAGGGAAAGGCACTGAAGCTTTCTTT. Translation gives CATSRTGKGTEAFF. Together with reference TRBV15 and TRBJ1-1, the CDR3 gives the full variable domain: DAMVIQNPRYQVTQFGKPVTLSCSQTLNHNVMYWYQQKSSQAPKLLFHYYDKDFNNEADTPDNFQSRRPNTSFCFLDIRSPGLGDTAMYLCATSRTGKGTEAFFGQGTRLTVV.